The 23 T cell receptor beta chains presented below share a single source sample, sequenced in a study of regulatory T cells. Primers: 52 TRBV forward and 13 TRBJ reverse. TCRdb's table, derived via immunoSEQ multiplex PCR, lists solely in-frame clones and lacks some. The data show 20,000 to 25,000 clones, more than 85% seen once. Sequences were obtained from CD8+ T cells sorted from blood. The source of these receptors is a child aged 2-15 years with CD3G deficiency.

CDR3 in amino acids: CASSLGGGNEQFF. DNA of the CDR3: TGTGCCAGCAGCTTAGGAGGGGGCAATGAGCAGTTCTTC. J is TRBJ2-1 and V is TRBV13; D perhaps matches TRBD1 (6 bases). Trimming took 0 bases from V and 6 from J, leaving 6 bases between them. The CDR3 has 13 amino acids. Germline loops: CDR1 PRHDT, CDR2 FYEKMQ (reference sequence). Filled out from reference TRBV13 and TRBJ2-1, the complete variable domain reads AAGVIQSPRHLIKEKRETATLKCYPIPRHDTVYWYQQGPGQDPQFLISFYEKMQSDKGSIPDRFSAQQFSDYHSELNMSSLELGDSALYFCASSLGGGNEQFFGPGTRLTVL.

This chain uses TRBV28 with TRBJ2-1; TRBD2 aligns across 11 bases. Trimming at V came to 4 bases and at J to 7 bases, leaving 6 bases not matched to a gene. Germline V gene data show CDR1 as MDHEN and CDR2 as SYDVKM. The CDR3 runs 15 residues. The chain's CDR3 is CASSSGTSGINEQFF. The CDR3 nucleotides read TGTGCCAGCAGTTCGGGGACTAGCGGAATTAATGAGCAGTTCTTC.

The gene calls are TRBV28 and TRBJ2-7; 12 bases are shared with TRBD2. This CDR3 region has 17 residues. Losses at the gene ends were 6 bases for V and 0 bases for J; bases not matched to a gene: 9. Looked up from germline, CDR1 is MDHEN and CDR2 is SYDVKM. For the CDR3, the DNA is TGTGCCAGCAGCCCCGGGACTAGCGGGTTGAGCTCCTACGAGCAGTACTTC. Protein product: CASSPGTSGLSSYEQYF.

J is TRBJ2-1 and V is TRBV19; TRBD2 matches 13 bases. Germline V gene lookup returns CDR1 LNHDA and CDR2 SQIVND (reference sequence). Trimming cost V 5 bases and J 5 bases; bases outside gene matches: 6. The CDR3 has 16 residues. This CDR3 is CASSGSGTSGNNEQFF. The CDR3 nucleotides read TGTGCCAGTAGTGGTTCCGGGACTAGCGGGAACAATGAGCAGTTCTTC.

V usage is TRBV7-9 and J usage is TRBJ1-1, with unresolved D. The CDR3 sequence is 14 residues long. Germline V gene data show CDR1 as SEHNR and CDR2 as FQNEAQ (reference sequence). Trimming cost V 5 bases and J 1 base, with 11 bases left between them. Here the CDR3 reads CASSPQGRNTEAFF. DNA of the CDR3: TGTGCCAGCAGCCCTCAAGGCCGGAACACTGAAGCTTTCTTT.

For the CDR3, the DNA is TGTGCCAGCAGTTTAATCTCCCTGGGGACTGAAGCTTTCTTT. It is translated as CASSLISLGTEAFF. This rearrangement joins TRBV28 to TRBJ1-1, with D unresolved. The germline V gene encodes CDR1 MDHEN and CDR2 SYDVKM. Deletions cut 2 bases from V and 5 bases from J, with 12 bases between. The CDR3 is made up of 14 amino acids.

The chain is built from TRBV7-9 and TRBJ2-1; possible D gene TRBD1, 5 bases. Germline lookup yields CDR1 SEHNR and CDR2 FQNEAQ (reference sequence). V was shortened by 5 bases and J by 7 bases, with 18 bases between the two germline ends. This CDR3 comprises 15 residues. DNA for the CDR3: TGTGCCAGCAGCGAAGGGGTCTATGGCCCTAATGAGCAGTTCTTC. Residues: CASSEGVYGPNEQFF.

The rearrangement links TRBV10-2 to TRBJ2-7, with 9 bases aligning to TRBD2. The CDR3 runs 14 residues. The ends lost 2 bases at V and 5 bases at J; junction bases unmatched: 4. The germline gives CDR1 WSHSY, CDR2 SAAADI. In nucleotides, the CDR3 is TGCGCCAGCAGTGAGGCGGGAGGGCCCCACGAGCAGTACTTC. Translating gives CASSEAGGPHEQYF.

This rearrangement joins TRBV6-1 to TRBJ2-1, with 9 bases identical to TRBD2. The V segment lost 4 bases and the J segment 4 bases; nucleotides outside the gene matches: 8. CDR1 and CDR2 (germline): MNHNS, SASEGT. This CDR3 region has 16 residues. The CDR3 bases are TGTGCCAGCAGTGTTCTGTGGCGGGAGGGATACAATGAGCAGTTCTTC. It specifies CASSVLWREGYNEQFF.

This clone has only one observation. In DNA, the CDR3 is TGCGCCAGCAGCTTGGCCGGAGAGACCCAGTACTTC. This translates into CASSLAGETQYF. The J gene is TRBJ2-5, the V gene TRBV5-1; the D is unclear. Germline CDR1 reads SGHRS; CDR2 reads YFSETQ. This CDR3 contains 12 residues. V lost 0 bases and J 4 bases, leaving 4 bases between the germline ends. Using reference TRBV5-1 and TRBJ2-5 for the parts outside the CDR3, the full variable domain is KAGVTQTPRYLIKTRGQQVTLSCSPISGHRSVSWYQQTPGQGLQFLFEYFSETQRNKGNFPGRFSGRQFSNSRSEMNVSTLELGDSALYLCASSLAGETQYFGPGTRLLVL.

On this clone itself: Other DNA sequences in the same sample also yield this CDR3. The chain couples TRBV28 to TRBJ2-7; 7 bases line up with TRBD1. V shed 3 bases and J 4 bases; nucleotides not matched to a gene: 3. CDR3 length: 13 amino acids. Germline CDR1 reads MDHEN; CDR2 reads SYDVKM. The CDR3 region is CASSLRGPYEQYF. The CDR3 coding sequence is TGTGCCAGCAGTTTGAGGGGGCCTTACGAGCAGTACTTC.

The chain's CDR3 is CASSLGLAGVKDTQYF. In DNA, the CDR3 is TGTGCCAGCAGCTTGGGACTAGCGGGAGTGAAAGATACGCAGTATTTT. This chain links TRBV13 with TRBJ2-3; TRBD2 matches 14 bases. The CDR3 is 16 residues long. Looked up from germline, CDR1 is PRHDT and CDR2 is FYEKMQ (reference sequence). Losses at the gene ends were 3 bases for V and 5 bases for J; bases not matched to a gene: 4.

The chain recombines TRBV28 with TRBJ1-2; no firm D call. CDR1 MDHEN and CDR2 SYDVKM come from the germline V gene. The length of the CDR3 is 15 residues. The V end lost 5 bases, the J end lost 8 bases, and 21 bases lay between the germline ends. The CDR3 nucleotides read TGTGCCAGCAGTGGCTACCGGGCCCCCACGTTGGGCTACACCTTC. It is translated as CASSGYRAPTLGYTF.

This chain uses TRBV28 with TRBJ2-7; TRBD1 aligns across 7 bases. This CDR3 has 14 amino acids. The ends lost 4 bases at V and 1 base at J; junction bases unmatched: 4. Germline CDR1 is MDHEN and CDR2 is SYDVKM. Written as DNA, the CDR3 is TGTGCCAGCAGTTCGGACAGGTTGTCCTACGAGCAGTACTTC. This encodes CASSSDRLSYEQYF.

The gene calls are TRBV28 and TRBJ1-2, with TRBD1 as a possible D gene (5 bases). CDR1 is MDHEN, CDR2 SYDVKM, per germline. V was trimmed by 4 bases and J by 5 bases, leaving 14 bases between them. CDR3 length: 14 amino acids. The CDR3 loop is CASSSGQGEYGYTF. The DNA for the CDR3 is TGTGCCAGCAGTTCGGGGCAGGGCGAGTATGGCTACACCTTC.

The V gene is TRBV28, the J gene TRBJ2-4; D gene ambiguous. The V gene's germline CDR1 is MDHEN and CDR2 SYDVKM. V lost 5 bases, J lost 0 bases, and 17 bases lay in between. This CDR3 contains 17 residues. The CDR3 bases are TGTGCCAGCAGTCCATCCTCTGATTTATTAGCCAAAAACATTCAGTACTTC. Translating gives CASSPSSDLLAKNIQYF.

This clone showed up just once. Other DNA sequences in this sample translate to the same CDR3. This rearrangement joins TRBV28 to TRBJ2-1; D possibly uses TRBD1 or TRBD2 (5 bases each). V dropped 2 bases and J dropped 3 bases, with 5 bases sitting between them. CDR1 and CDR2 (germline): MDHEN, SYDVKM. This CDR3 comprises 13 residues. CDR3 sequence reads: CASSLGGYNEQFF. The CDR3 nucleotides read TGTGCCAGCAGTTTAGGGGGCTACAATGAGCAGTTCTTC. The full variable domain, its missing parts supplied by reference TRBV28 and TRBJ2-1, is DVKVTQSSRYLVKRTGEKVFLECVQDMDHENMFWYRQDPGLGLRLIYFSYDVKMKEKGDIPEGYSVSREKKERFSLILESASTNQTSMYLCASSLGGYNEQFFGPGTRLTVL.

This chain links TRBV11-2 with TRBJ1-1, with unresolved D. Germline loops: CDR1 SGHAT, CDR2 FQNNGV. With 4 bases removed from V and 0 bases from J, the gap between germline ends came to 6 bases. The CDR3 is 13 amino acids. The CDR3 DNA reads as TGTGCCAGCAGCTCACGATTGAACACTGAAGCTTTCTTT. Residues: CASSSRLNTEAFF. The variable domain in full, completed from reference TRBV11-2 and TRBJ1-1, reads EAGVAQSPRYKIIEKRQSVAFWCNPISGHATLYWYQQILGQGPKLLIQFQNNGVVDDSQLPKDRFSAERLKGVDSTLKIQPAKLEDSAVYLCASSSRLNTEAFFGQGTRLTVV.

CDR3 loop: CASSSPGGNTIYF. The CDR3 bases are TGTGCCAGCAGCTCTCCGGGCGGAAACACCATATATTTT. The chain employs TRBV7-9 and TRBJ1-3, with D unclear. Between the trimmed V and J ends, which lost 4 bases and 4 bases, there was a span of 8 bases. Germline V gene lookup returns CDR1 SEHNR and CDR2 FQNEAQ (reference sequence). There are 13 residues in the CDR3.

This rearrangement joins TRBV7-9 to TRBJ2-1, with no clear D. V lost 4 bases to trimming and J lost 1 base, with 5 bases between them. The CDR3 covers 13 residues. Per the germline V gene, CDR1 is SEHNR and CDR2 is FQNEAQ (reference sequence). The CDR3 spells CASSSLSYNEQFF. CDR3 sequence (DNA): TGTGCCAGCAGCTCCCTTTCCTACAATGAGCAGTTCTTC.

V gene TRBV28 combines with J gene TRBJ1-5; D not resolved. The germline CDR1 and CDR2 sequences are MDHEN and SYDVKM. V was cut by 2 bases and J by 7 bases, with 12 bases left in between. The CDR3 sequence is 14 residues long. The CDR3 bases are TGTGCCAGCAGTTTAAGTGGGCAGCCCCAGCCCCAGCATTTT. As protein: CASSLSGQPQPQHF.

In its sample, this clone ranks as medium-sized. The chain has TRBV18 and TRBJ2-7; 8 nucleotides line up with TRBD1. Germline values: CDR1 KGHSH, CDR2 LQKENI. The CDR3 spans 13 residues. The V and J ends lost 3 bases and 3 bases, in that order; junction bases with no gene match: 1. CDR3 amino acids: CASSPGTGYEQYF. CDR3 coding DNA: TGTGCCAGCTCACCCGGGACAGGCTACGAGCAGTACTTC.

The CDR3 nucleotides are TGCGCCAGCAGCGGGACAGGGCTGTATTCAGATACGCAGTATTTT. Translated, it gives CASSGTGLYSDTQYF. The rearrangement uses TRBV10-2 and TRBJ2-3; 9 nucleotides align to TRBD1. Germline lookup yields CDR1 WSHSY and CDR2 SAAADI. Trimming took 6 bases from V and 4 from J; bases not matched to a gene: 8. The CDR3 runs to 15 residues.